Each of the 21 T cell receptor beta chains below was sequenced from the same sample in a study of blood T cells in healthy people across ages. The use of a sample-barcoded 5' primer and a J-beta primer mix characterized a second PCR of 7 to 11 cycles. One entry per CDR3 protein results from TCRdb running MiXCR on the 5' RACE reads. The table has approximately 770,000 distinct CDR3 sequences, 58% seen once. Sequencing used blood. These receptors were taken from a man younger than 45 in good health.

CDR3 region: CAISRTGEKETQYF. The CDR3 region has the DNA TGTGCCATCAGCAGGACAGGGGAGAAAGAGACCCAGTACTTC. The genes are TRBV10-3 and TRBJ2-5; TRBD1 agrees at 9 bases. V shed 6 bases and J 3 bases; nucleotides not matched to a gene: 5. The CDR3 has 14 amino acids. The germline CDR1 and CDR2 sequences are ENHRY and SYGVKD.

This clonotype was found a few times. The chain carries TRBV24-1 and TRBJ2-1; D is unresolved. The CDR3 has 13 residues. The germline gives CDR1 KGHDR, CDR2 SFDVKD. V was clipped by 6 bases and J by 3 bases, with 8 bases between them. Here the CDR3 DNA reads TGTGCCACCAGTCAAGACAACTACAATGAGCAGTTCTTC. This encodes CATSQDNYNEQFF.

This clonotype was detected once. The genes are TRBV21-1 and TRBJ2-7; TRBD1 is the table's D call, not checked against the DNA. TRBV21-1 is a pseudogene locus. This CDR3 is built from 12 residues. The CDR3 DNA follows: TGTGCCAGCAGCGCACAGGGGCACGAGCAGTACTTC. Encoded protein: CASSAQGHEQYF.

The chain is built from TRBV7-2 and TRBJ2-3; D is possibly TRBD1 (7 bases). The V and J ends lost 3 bases and 11 bases respectively, with 18 bases between them. From germline, CDR1 is SGHTA and CDR2 FQGNSA. CDR3 length: 14 residues. The CDR3 bases are TGTGCCAGCAGCTTTGGAGGGGGCCCAAGAGGGCAGTATTTT. This encodes CASSFGGGPRGQYF.

This chain uses TRBV7-9 with TRBJ2-7, with 8 bases fitting TRBD2. The J call may be faulty, since TRBJ2-5 better matches the DNA end. The CDR3 length is 15 residues. Germline-derived CDR1 and CDR2 are SEHNR and FQNEAQ (reference sequence). CDR3 sequence (DNA): TGTGCCAGCAGCTCCCTAGCGGGCGGAGGAGAGACCCAGTACTTC. This sequence encodes CASSSLAGGGETQYF.

The chain has TRBV7-9 and TRBJ1-2; 9 bases are shared with TRBD1. The V and J ends lost 4 bases and 0 bases, in that order; junction bases with no gene match: 3. This CDR3 spans 15 amino acids. CDR1 is SEHNR and CDR2 is FQNEAQ in the germline V gene (reference sequence). The CDR3 reads CASSSGTGSNYGYTF. As DNA, the CDR3 is TGTGCCAGCAGCTCCGGGACAGGGTCTAACTATGGCTACACCTTC.

The genes are TRBV21-1 and TRBJ2-3; the table's TRBD1 call for D was not verified on the DNA. TRBV21-1 is labeled a pseudogene. The CDR3 is made up of 14 amino acids. The CDR3 sequence is CASNTGQNTDTQYF. In DNA, the CDR3 is TGTGCCAGCAACACGGGACAGAACACAGATACGCAGTATTTT.

The rearrangement links TRBV7-2 to TRBJ2-1; the match to TRBD2 covers 14 bases. Germline V gene lookup returns CDR1 SGHTA and CDR2 FQGNSA. J gave up 13 bases and V 4 bases, and 15 bases lay outside the gene matches. This CDR3 is 17 amino acids long. Here the CDR3 reads CASSSTSGGALNPAQFF. For the CDR3, the DNA is TGTGCCAGCAGCTCGACTAGCGGGGGGGCCCTAAATCCCGCTCAGTTCTTC.

This clonotype has only a few counts. The chain recombines TRBV4-3 with TRBJ2-1; no definite D call. Germline V CDR1 and CDR2: LGHNA, YSLEER. The CDR3 covers 13 residues. The germline V and J ends were trimmed by 1 base and 7 bases, with 8 bases remaining between them. The CDR3 DNA reads TGCGCCAGCAGCCAAGGCGTTTCTAATGAGCAGTTCTTC. As protein: CASSQGVSNEQFF.

Points on this clonotype: A read error may account for a junction end that differs from germline. The chain joins TRBV5-1 to TRBJ2-1; 9 nucleotides agree with TRBD2. Germline CDR1 reads SGHRS; CDR2 reads YFSETQ. This CDR3 comprises 17 residues. CDR3 loop: CASSFVSGGPTYNEQFF. The DNA for the CDR3 is TGCGCTAGCAGCTTTGTCAGCGGGGGGCCCACCTACAATGAGCAGTTCTTC.

The chain combines TRBV12-3 or TRBV12-4 with TRBJ2-1, with a weak D call TRBD2 (6 bases). Trimming left V 7 bases short and J 0 bases short, with 13 bases between. The CDR3 runs to 15 residues. CDR3 protein: CASNERVSSYNEQFF. CDR3 coding DNA: TGTGCCAGCAATGAGCGGGTGAGCTCCTACAATGAGCAGTTCTTC.

The chain uses TRBV29-1 and TRBJ2-1; 7 bases agree with TRBD2. J was trimmed by 7 bases and V by 6 bases; bases with no gene match: 9. This CDR3 region has 13 residues. In germline, CDR1 is SQVTM, CDR2 ANQGSEA. CDR3 region: CSVGLPRENEQFF. The CDR3 bases are TGCAGCGTGGGCCTGCCGCGGGAGAATGAGCAGTTCTTC.

The chain combines TRBV6-5 with TRBJ2-7, with D possibly called TRBD1 or TRBD2 (5 bases each). The CDR3 is 15 residues long. The V gene lost 6 bases and the J gene lost 7 bases, with 22 bases spanning the gap. Per the germline V gene, CDR1 is MNHEY and CDR2 is SVGAGI. CDR3 nucleotide sequence: TGTGCCAGCAGCCCCCGGGACGATCGTAGGAATGAGCAGTACTTC. It encodes CASSPRDDRRNEQYF.

The rearrangement links TRBV7-2 to TRBJ2-7, with D perhaps matching TRBD2 (6 bases). CDR3 length: 17 residues. V was clipped by 1 base and J by 3 bases, with 19 bases between them. Germline V gene data show CDR1 as SGHTA and CDR2 as FQGNSA. This chain's CDR3 is CASSLERRVGSFYEQYF. DNA for the CDR3: TGTGCCAGCAGCTTAGAAAGGAGGGTAGGTTCCTTCTACGAGCAGTACTTC.

This clonotype was recorded once. Since a much larger clone is just one base distant, this may be a read error. This chain joins TRBV7-2 and TRBJ2-1; the D gene could be TRBD1 or TRBD2 (5 bases each). This CDR3 contains 15 residues. Germline V gene sequence: CDR1 SGHTA, CDR2 FQGNSA. Trimming left V 7 bases short and J 13 bases short, with 26 bases between. CDR3 residues: CASTPGRGGAETQFF. Written as DNA, the CDR3 is TGTGCCAGCACGCCGGGGCGTGGAGGTGCAGAGACCCAGTTCTTC.

The chain uses TRBV18 and TRBJ2-4, with D unresolved. Per the germline V gene, CDR1 is KGHSH and CDR2 is LQKENI. V was trimmed by 3 bases and J by 6 bases, leaving 15 bases between them. The CDR3 contains 15 residues. Here the CDR3 reads CASSPLRPPGNIQYF. Written as DNA, the CDR3 is TGTGCCAGCTCACCTCTGAGGCCTCCCGGAAACATTCAGTACTTC. Combining the CDR3 with reference TRBV18 and TRBJ2-4 gives the whole variable domain NAGVMQNPRHLVRRRGQEARLRCSPMKGHSHVYWYRQLPEEGLKFMVYLQKENIIDESGMPKERFSAEFPKEGPSILRIQQVVRGDSAAYFCASSPLRPPGNIQYFGAGTRLSVL.

The genes are TRBV5-6 and TRBJ2-1; 12 nucleotides line up with TRBD2. Looked up from germline, CDR1 is SGHDT and CDR2 is YYEEEE. CDR3 length: 20 amino acids. After removal of 6 bases from V and 8 bases from J, the junction contained 24 bases not matched to a gene. The CDR3 coding sequence is TGTGCCAGCACCACCAGAGAAGACGCACTAGCGGGAGGATCTTTGGATGAGCAGTTCTTC. Translated: CASTTREDALAGGSLDEQFF.

The rearrangement joins TRBV4-3 to TRBJ2-7, with 8 bases fitting TRBD2. Germline V gives CDR1 LGHNA, CDR2 YSLEER. The CDR3 length is 15 residues. The V and J ends lost 3 bases and 1 base, in that order; junction bases with no gene match: 5. CDR3 amino acids: CASSQKAGESYEQYF. In DNA form, the CDR3 reads TGCGCCAGCAGCCAGAAAGCGGGAGAATCCTACGAGCAGTACTTC.

The chain uses TRBV7-9 and TRBJ2-1; D remains ambiguous. CDR3 length equals 16 residues. CDR1 and CDR2 from the germline V gene are SEHNR and FQNEAQ (reference sequence). Trimming stripped 5 bases from V and 4 bases from J, with 18 bases between. CDR3 DNA sequence: TGTGCCAGCAGCCACTGGAGACTCTCTTCTTACAATGAGCAGTTCTTC. This sequence encodes CASSHWRLSSYNEQFF.

The chain recombines TRBV20-1 with TRBJ1-2, with D possibly TRBD1 on 5 matching bases. The CDR3 extends over 12 amino acids. Trimming took off 7 bases at V and 5 bases at J, with 14 bases between the two ends. Germline V gene lookup returns CDR1 DFQATT and CDR2 SNEGSKA (reference sequence). CDR3 in amino acids: CSGWAGRYGYTF. CDR3 bases: TGCAGTGGATGGGCAGGGCGTTATGGCTACACCTTC.

The J gene is TRBJ2-1, the V gene TRBV9; 10 bases align to TRBD2. The CDR3 has 16 residues. V shed 3 bases, J shed 1 base, and the junction held 4 bases outside the gene matches. Per the germline V gene, CDR1 is SGDLS and CDR2 is YYNGEE. CDR3 region: CASSGRLAGSYNEQFF. The DNA for the CDR3 is TGTGCCAGCAGCGGGAGACTAGCGGGTTCCTACAATGAGCAGTTCTTC. Together with reference TRBV9 and TRBJ2-1, the CDR3 gives the full variable domain: DSGVTQTPKHLITATGQRVTLRCSPRSGDLSVYWYQQSLDQGLQFLIQYYNGEERAKGNILERFSAQQFPDLHSELNLSSLELGDSALYFCASSGRLAGSYNEQFFGPGTRLTVL.